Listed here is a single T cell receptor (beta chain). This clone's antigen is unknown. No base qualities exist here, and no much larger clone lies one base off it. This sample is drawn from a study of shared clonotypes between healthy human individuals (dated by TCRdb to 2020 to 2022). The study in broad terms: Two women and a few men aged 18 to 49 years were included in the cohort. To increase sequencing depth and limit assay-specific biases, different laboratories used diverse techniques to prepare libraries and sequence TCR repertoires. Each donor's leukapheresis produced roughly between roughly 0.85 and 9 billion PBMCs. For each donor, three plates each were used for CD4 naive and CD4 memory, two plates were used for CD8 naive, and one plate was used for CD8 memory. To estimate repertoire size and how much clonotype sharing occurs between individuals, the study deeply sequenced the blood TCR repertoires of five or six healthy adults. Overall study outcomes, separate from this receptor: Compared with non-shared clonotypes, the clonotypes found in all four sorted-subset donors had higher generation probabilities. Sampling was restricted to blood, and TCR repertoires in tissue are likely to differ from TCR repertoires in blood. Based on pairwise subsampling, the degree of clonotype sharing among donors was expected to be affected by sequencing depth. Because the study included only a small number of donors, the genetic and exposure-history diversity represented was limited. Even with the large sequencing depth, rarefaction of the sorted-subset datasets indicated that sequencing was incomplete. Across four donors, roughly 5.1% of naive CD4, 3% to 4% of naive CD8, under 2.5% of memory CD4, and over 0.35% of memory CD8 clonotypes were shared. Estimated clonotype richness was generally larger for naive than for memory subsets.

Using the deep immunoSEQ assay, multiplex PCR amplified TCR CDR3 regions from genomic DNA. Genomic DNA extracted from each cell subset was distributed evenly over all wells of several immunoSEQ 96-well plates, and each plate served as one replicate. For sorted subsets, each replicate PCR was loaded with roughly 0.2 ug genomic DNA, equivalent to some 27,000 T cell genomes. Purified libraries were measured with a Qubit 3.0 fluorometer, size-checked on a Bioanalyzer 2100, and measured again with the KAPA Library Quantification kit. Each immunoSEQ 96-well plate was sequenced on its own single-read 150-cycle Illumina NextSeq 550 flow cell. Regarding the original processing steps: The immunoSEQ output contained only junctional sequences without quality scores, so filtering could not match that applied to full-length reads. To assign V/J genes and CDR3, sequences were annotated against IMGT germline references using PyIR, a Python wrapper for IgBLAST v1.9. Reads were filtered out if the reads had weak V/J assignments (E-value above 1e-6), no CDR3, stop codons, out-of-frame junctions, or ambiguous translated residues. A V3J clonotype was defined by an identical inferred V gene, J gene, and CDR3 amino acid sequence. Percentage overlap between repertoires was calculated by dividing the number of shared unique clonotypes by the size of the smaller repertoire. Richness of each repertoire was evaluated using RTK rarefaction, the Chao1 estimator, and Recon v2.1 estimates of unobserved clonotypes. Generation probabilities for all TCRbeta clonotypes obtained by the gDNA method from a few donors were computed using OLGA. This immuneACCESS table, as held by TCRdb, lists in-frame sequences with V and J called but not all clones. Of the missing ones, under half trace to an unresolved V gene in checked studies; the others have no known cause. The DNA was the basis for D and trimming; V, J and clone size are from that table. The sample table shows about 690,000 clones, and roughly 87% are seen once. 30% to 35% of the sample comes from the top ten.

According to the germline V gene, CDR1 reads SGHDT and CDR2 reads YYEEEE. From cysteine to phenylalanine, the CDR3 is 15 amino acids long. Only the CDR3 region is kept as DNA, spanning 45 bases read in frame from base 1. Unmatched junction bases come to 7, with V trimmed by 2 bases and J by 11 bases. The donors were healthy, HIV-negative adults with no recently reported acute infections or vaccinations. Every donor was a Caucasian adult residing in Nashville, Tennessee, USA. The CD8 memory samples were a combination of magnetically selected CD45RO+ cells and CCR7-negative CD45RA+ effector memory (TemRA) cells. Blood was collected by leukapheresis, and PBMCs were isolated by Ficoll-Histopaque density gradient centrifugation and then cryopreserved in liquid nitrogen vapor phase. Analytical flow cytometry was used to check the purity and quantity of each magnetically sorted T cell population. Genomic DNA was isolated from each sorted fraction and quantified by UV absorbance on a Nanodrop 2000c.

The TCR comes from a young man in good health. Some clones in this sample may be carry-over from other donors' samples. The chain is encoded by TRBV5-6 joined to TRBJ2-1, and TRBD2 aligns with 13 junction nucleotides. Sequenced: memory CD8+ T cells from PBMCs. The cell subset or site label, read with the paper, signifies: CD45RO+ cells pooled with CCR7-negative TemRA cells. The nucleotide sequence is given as TGTGCCAGCAGCTTCGGGACTAGCGGGACCGTGAAGCAGTTCTTC. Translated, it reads CASSFGTSGTVKQFF.